The 18 T cell receptor beta chains in this list originate from one sample, sequenced in a study of identical twins. TCRdb analysed the 5' RACE reads with MiXCR anew, one entry per CDR3 protein. The sample has hundreds of thousands of distinct CDR3 sequences; 8% to 9.5% are singletons. This sample also belongs to another study, concerning yellow fever vaccine responses in identical twins.

The sequenced sample was CD8+ T cells sorted from blood. Receptor source: a woman aged 18-35 years in good health.

J is TRBJ2-7 and V is TRBV20-1, with TRBD2 matching 9 bases. The length of the CDR3 is 15 residues. Losses at the gene ends were 0 bases for V and 2 bases for J; bases not matched to a gene: 5. CDR1 and CDR2 (germline): DFQATT, SNEGSKA (reference sequence). The CDR3 coding sequence is TGCAGTGCTAGAGAGGCTAGCGGGGCAACCTACGAGCAGTACTTC. Its protein is CSAREASGATYEQYF.

This clonotype was recorded many times. The chain combines TRBV6-1 with TRBJ2-7; D remains unclear. The CDR3 consists of 15 residues. V dropped 7 bases and J dropped 4 bases, with 20 bases sitting between them. From germline, CDR1 is MNHNS and CDR2 SASEGT. As DNA, the CDR3 is TGTGCCAGCACTCTCTTGGATGATAATGTGTACGAGCAGTACTTC. This sequence encodes CASTLLDDNVYEQYF.

As concerns this clonotype: Compared with germline, one end of the junction differs, possibly owing to a read error. The chain joins TRBV3-1 to TRBJ2-7; D ambiguous. The germline gives CDR1 LGHDT, CDR2 YNNKEL (reference sequence). The CDR3 runs 16 residues. The CDR3 DNA reads TGTGCCAGCAGTCAAGATGCCGCGACAACAGCCTACGAGCAGTACTTC. It yields the protein CASSQDAATTAYEQYF.

This clonotype was detected a few times. CDR3 in DNA: TGTGCCAGTAGTGGACAGGATATCTCCTACGAGCAGTACTTC. Its translation: CASSGQDISYEQYF. The rearrangement joins TRBV19 to TRBJ2-7, with TRBD1 matching 7 bases. Trimming cost V 5 bases and J 0 bases; bases outside gene matches: 4. The CDR3 totals 14 residues. The V gene's germline CDR1 is LNHDA and CDR2 SQIVND (reference sequence). The variable domain in full, with the rest retrieved from reference TRBV19 and TRBJ2-7, is DGGITQSPKYLFRKEGQNVTLSCEQNLNHDAMYWYRQDPGQGLRLIYYSQIVNDFQKGDIAEGYSVSREKKESFPLTVTSAQKNPTAFYLCASSGQDISYEQYFGPGTRLTVT.

This chain uses TRBV7-8 with TRBJ2-2, with TRBD1 as a possible D gene (6 bases). V shed 8 bases and J shed 6 bases, with 16 bases lying between them. Germline V CDR1 and CDR2: SGHVS, FQNEAQ. The CDR3 length is 14 residues. The chain's CDR3 is CASGGKERAGELFF. In DNA form, the CDR3 reads TGTGCCAGCGGGGGCAAGGAACGGGCCGGGGAGCTGTTTTTT.

This clonotype turned up a few times. The chain links TRBV9 to TRBJ2-7, with D tentatively TRBD2 (6 bases). Germline V CDR1 and CDR2: SGDLS, YYNGEE. This CDR3 has 15 amino acids. The V and J ends lost 0 bases and 1 base respectively, with 11 bases between them. CDR3 loop: CASSVGGDSSYEQYF. The CDR3 DNA sequence: TGTGCCAGCAGCGTAGGAGGGGACTCGTCCTACGAGCAGTACTTC.

The V call is TRBV7-9, the J call TRBJ2-5; perhaps TRBD2 as D (6 bases). Germline V lookup: CDR1 SEHNR, CDR2 FQNEAQ (reference sequence). The CDR3 extends over 14 amino acids. Trimming removed 5 bases from V and 4 bases from J, with 14 bases in between. As DNA, the CDR3 is TGTGCCAGCAGCCCCGGGGCGGAGGGAGAGACCCAGTACTTC. Residues: CASSPGAEGETQYF.

This clonotype was recorded at least ten times. The V gene is TRBV9, the J gene TRBJ2-2; 10 bases map to TRBD2. Unmatched junction bases numbered 4, after V lost 4 bases and J lost 1 base. Per the germline V gene, CDR1 is SGDLS and CDR2 is YYNGEE. This CDR3 is built from 16 residues. CDR3 nucleotides: TGTGCCAGCAGCCCAAGGACTAGCGGGAACACCGGGGAGCTGTTTTTT. It specifies CASSPRTSGNTGELFF.

At least ten counts were recorded for this clonotype. This chain joins TRBV28 and TRBJ2-3; 11 nucleotides agree with TRBD2. Germline values: CDR1 MDHEN, CDR2 SYDVKM. The CDR3 totals 15 residues. The J segment lost 6 bases and the V segment lost 8 bases, leaving 10 bases of the junction unmatched. The CDR3 bases are TGTGCCAGCCGTGGTGTGGCTAGCGGGAGGGATACGCAGTATTTT. Translation gives CASRGVASGRDTQYF.

In its sample, this clonotype was seen many times. The rearrangement uses TRBV9 and TRBJ2-7, with 7 bases fitting TRBD2. The V gene's germline CDR1 is SGDLS and CDR2 YYNGEE. V was pared by 0 bases and J by 5 bases, with 8 bases of the junction left unmatched. The CDR3 runs 15 residues. The CDR3 nucleotides read TGTGCCAGCAGCGTAGTGGGAGGGTCATACGACGAGCAGTACTTC. Translating gives CASSVVGGSYDEQYF.

This clonotype was seen only a few times. The chain employs TRBV27 and TRBJ2-1; 7 bases fit TRBD1. This CDR3 is built from 14 residues. Looked up from germline, CDR1 is MNHEY and CDR2 is SMNVEV (reference sequence). The junction had 3 bases not matched to a gene; V was cut back by 7 bases and J by 0 bases. The CDR3 sequence: CASKTGSSYNEQFF. The CDR3 DNA follows: TGTGCCAGCAAGACAGGGAGCTCCTACAATGAGCAGTTCTTC.

V and J are TRBV28 and TRBJ2-3, with a tentative D call TRBD1 (5 bases). Germline CDR1 and CDR2: MDHEN and SYDVKM. The germline V and J ends were trimmed by 8 bases and 0 bases, with 27 bases remaining between them. The CDR3 sequence is 19 residues long. The CDR3 nucleotides are TGTGCCAGCTGTTATCCCCGGACAAGGCCCCTCGGTAGCACAGATACGCAGTATTTT. This gives the protein CASCYPRTRPLGSTDTQYF.

This clonotype has just a few counts. CDR3 loop: CASSLGEAYGYTF. The CDR3 nucleotides are TGTGCCAGCAGCCTCGGGGAAGCCTATGGCTACACCTTC. This chain joins TRBV7-9 and TRBJ1-2, with unresolved D. Germline V CDR1 and CDR2: SEHNR, FQNEAQ (reference sequence). Trimming left V 5 bases short and J 4 bases short, with 11 bases between. This CDR3 spans 13 amino acids.

The rearrangement joins TRBV7-9 to TRBJ1-1, with a tentative D call TRBD1 (6 bases). Germline V gene sequence: CDR1 SEHNR, CDR2 FQNEAQ (reference sequence). V lost 5 bases, J lost 1 base, and 17 bases lay in between. The CDR3 is 16 amino acids. CDR3 residues: CASSPGGRGTNTEAFF. As DNA, the CDR3 is TGTGCCAGCAGCCCGGGGGGCAGGGGCACGAACACTGAAGCTTTCTTT.

Here the CDR3 reads CSATTGMNTEAFF. CDR3 DNA: TGCAGTGCAACGACAGGGATGAACACTGAAGCTTTCTTT. The rearrangement uses TRBV20-1 and TRBJ1-1, with 7 bases matching TRBD1. CDR3 size: 13 residues. The V gene end was trimmed by 6 bases and the J gene end by 0 bases; junction bases not matched to a gene: 4. CDR1 and CDR2 (germline): DFQATT, SNEGSKA (reference sequence).

This clonotype was seen at least ten times. V and J are TRBV6-5 and TRBJ1-5; 11 bases match TRBD1. V gave up 4 bases and J gave up 6 bases; unmatched junction bases: 5. CDR1 is MNHEY, CDR2 SVGAGI, per germline. The CDR3 consists of 15 residues. This chain's CDR3 is CASSWDRGSGQPQHF. CDR3 sequence (DNA): TGTGCCAGCAGTTGGGACAGGGGGTCGGGTCAGCCCCAGCATTTT.

This clonotype showed up many times. The chain is built from TRBV28 and TRBJ2-7; a possible D gene is TRBD1 (6 bases). Germline CDR1 reads MDHEN; CDR2 reads SYDVKM. Trimming stripped 2 bases from V and 5 bases from J, with 13 bases between. This CDR3 has 14 residues. CDR3 protein: CASSLRNRAHEQYF. In DNA form, the CDR3 reads TGTGCCAGCAGTTTAAGGAACAGGGCCCACGAGCAGTACTTC.

This clonotype has at least ten counts. The rearrangement uses TRBV11-1 and TRBJ2-3; D may be TRBD2 (5 bases). Deletions cut 5 bases from V and 9 bases from J, with 15 bases between. CDR3 length: 13 amino acids. Germline values: CDR1 SGHAT, CDR2 FQDESV (reference sequence). The CDR3 DNA reads as TGTGCCAGCAGCCCACTACTAGTAGTCACGCAGTATTTT. Translated, it gives CASSPLLVVTQYF.